These T cell receptor beta chains were read from a single sample in a study of metastatic and nonmetastatic thyroid tumors. MiXCR was used by TCRdb to re-call the PCR reads. The table shows roughly 15,000 clones, with 23% occurring only once. The material sequenced was adjacent normal tissue. The receptors derive from a female donor with papillary thyroid cancer or a benign thyroid nodule (not recorded which). Some clones in this sample may be carry-over from other donors' samples. Each CDR3 is given with its conserved first and last residue. The order of the fields is clone size, V gene, D gene, J gene, CDR3 protein, CDR3 DNA. D genes are given only for firm matches. Expanded clones are given a class, and other clones once, few, many or no size at all.

NA	TRBV27	TRBD2	TRBJ2-1	CASRLAGVHNEQFF	TGTGCCAGCAGACTAGCGGGAGTCCACAATGAGCAGTTCTTC
medium-sized	TRBV6-1	TRBD2	TRBJ2-3	CASSEAGGTSGSTDTQYF	TGTGCCAGCAGTGAAGCCGGCGGGACTAGCGGTAGCACAGATACGCAGTATTTT
many	TRBV20-1	NA	TRBJ2-2	CSARDLSGYTGELFF	TGCAGTGCCAGAGACTTAAGTGGGTACACCGGGGAGCTGTTTTTT
few	TRBV6-1	NA	TRBJ1-5	CASSDLSVQPQHF	TGTGCCAGCAGTGATCTGTCGGTTCAGCCCCAGCATTTT
NA	TRBV6-6	NA	TRBJ2-1	CASSDSENNEQFF	TGTGCCAGCAGTGACTCGGAGAACAATGAGCAGTTCTTC
few	TRBV6-1	NA	TRBJ1-2	CASSLSWGRGYTF	TGTGCCAGCAGTCTCTCTTGGGGCCGTGGCTACACCTTC
medium-sized	TRBV6-1	NA	TRBJ1-2	CASSEWRQSNGYTF	TGTGCCAGCAGTGAATGGAGACAGAGTAACGGCTACACCTTC
NA	TRBV6-1	TRBD1	TRBJ1-4	CASSENRPSGTGMFKEKLFF	TGTGCCAGCAGTGAAAACCGTCCTTCCGGGACAGGGATGTTTAAGGAAAAACTGTTTTTT
NA	TRBV7-9	TRBD2	TRBJ2-2	CASGGLAGWAVELFF	TGTGCCAGCGGAGGACTAGCGGGATGGGCCGTGGAGCTGTTTTTT
few	TRBV2	TRBD1	TRBJ1-1	CASSRGRQGDTEAFF	TGTGCCAGCAGTAGAGGACGACAGGGGGACACTGAAGCTTTCTTT